Listed below are T cell receptor beta chains from one sample, sequenced in a study of blood T cells in healthy people across ages. Via MiXCR, TCRdb re-called the 5' RACE reads, giving one row per CDR3 protein. The sample lists fewer than 1 million distinct CDR3 sequences, 44% occurring once. The sample comprised blood. Receptor source: a man aged 60-69 years in good health. Both conserved end residues are part of each CDR3. A D gene is named only where the DNA matches it firmly. For some rows the clone size is stated as once, few or many, or as a class when expanded; others skip it.

size: -
V: TRBV6-5
D: -
J: TRBJ1-2
DNA: TGTGCCAGCAGTTACTCGGCAGGGGCATATGGCTACACCTTC
CDR3: CASSYSAGAYGYTF

size: once
V: TRBV7-2
D: -
J: TRBJ2-5
DNA: TGTGCCAGCACCGGCGAAGGGACCCAGTACTTC
CDR3: CASTGEGTQYF

size: -
V: TRBV30
D: TRBD2
J: TRBJ2-3
DNA: TGTGCCTGGACCATAGCGGGGGGTGTTGATACGCAGTATTTT
CDR3: CAWTIAGGVDTQYF

size: -
V: TRBV12-3/TRBV12-4
D: -
J: TRBJ1-1
DNA: TGTGCCAGCAGTTGGGGGGTCGAGAACACTGGAGCTTTCTTT
CDR3: CASSWGVENTGAFF

size: few
V: TRBV29-1
D: -
J: TRBJ2-7
DNA: TGCAGCGTTGATGTGGGCTACGAGCAGTACTTC
CDR3: CSVDVGYEQYF

size: -
V: TRBV5-1
D: TRBD1
J: TRBJ2-1
DNA: TGCGCCAGCAGCTCTTGGGGGACAGGGGACAATGAGCAGTTCTTC
CDR3: CASSSWGTGDNEQFF

size: -
V: TRBV29-1
D: -
J: TRBJ2-7
DNA: TGCAGCGTGACAGGCCTCTACGAGCAGTACTTC
CDR3: CSVTGLYEQYF

size: -
V: TRBV9
D: TRBD2
J: TRBJ2-3
DNA: TGTGCCAGCAGCGTAGTGTCAGCGGGGGGAACAGATACGCAGTATTTT
CDR3: CASSVVSAGGTDTQYF

size: -
V: TRBV9
D: -
J: TRBJ2-3
DNA: TGTGCCAGCAGCGGAACAGCGTCAGATGCGCAGTATTTT
CDR3: CASSGTASDAQYF

size: -
V: TRBV12-3/TRBV12-4
D: -
J: TRBJ2-7
DNA: TGTGCCAGCAGTGTTGGACACACCTACGAGCAGTACTTC
CDR3: CASSVGHTYEQYF

size: few
V: TRBV6-2/TRBV6-3
D: TRBD2
J: TRBJ2-6
DNA: TGTGCCAGCAGATCTAGCGGCAGCTCTGGGGCCAACGTCCTGACTTTC
CDR3: CASRSSGSSGANVLTF

size: few
V: TRBV7-2
D: TRBD2
J: TRBJ2-3
DNA: TGTGCCAGCAGCCCTAGGGCGGGAGGACTAGCGGGGGGAGGCACAGATACGCAGTATTTT
CDR3: CASSPRAGGLAGGGTDTQYF

size: -
V: TRBV14
D: -
J: TRBJ1-4
DNA: TGTGCCAGCAGCCGGACCTTCACTAATGAAAAACTGTTTTTT
CDR3: CASSRTFTNEKLFF

size: -
V: TRBV18
D: TRBD2
J: TRBJ2-1
DNA: TGTGCCAGCTCACTGCGGACTAGCGGGGATACCTACAATGAGCAGTTCTTC
CDR3: CASSLRTSGDTYNEQFF

size: few
V: TRBV12-3/TRBV12-4
D: -
J: TRBJ2-7
DNA: TGTGCCAGCAGTGCGGACGGAGCCTACGAGCAGTACTTC
CDR3: CASSADGAYEQYF

size: few
V: TRBV9
D: -
J: TRBJ1-5
DNA: TGTGCCAGCAGCGTAGAGGGAGCTGATCAGCCCCAGCATTTT
CDR3: CASSVEGADQPQHF

size: once
V: TRBV5-6
D: -
J: TRBJ2-6
DNA: TGTGCCAGCAGCACAAGGGGGGCAGCCCTATTCAGCTCTGGGGCCAACGTCCTGACTTTC
CDR3: CASSTRGAALFSSGANVLTF

size: -
V: TRBV6-2/TRBV6-3
D: TRBD1
J: TRBJ2-7
DNA: TGTGCCAGCTCGACCTATGACAGGGGGCGTGAGCAGTACTTC
CDR3: CASSTYDRGREQYF

size: many
V: TRBV12-3/TRBV12-4
D: TRBD2
J: TRBJ2-1
DNA: TGTGCCAGCAGTCTCGGGGGGGCGAGGGAGCAGTTCTTC
CDR3: CASSLGGAREQFF

size: -
V: TRBV6-2/TRBV6-3
D: TRBD1
J: TRBJ2-7
DNA: TGTGCCAGCAGTTACGGGACAGCCCACCCTAGCTCCTACGAGCAGTACTTC
CDR3: CASSYGTAHPSSYEQYF

size: -
V: TRBV29-1
D: -
J: TRBJ2-7
DNA: TGCAGCGTTAGCCGGTCCAGGGCCCTCAATGAGCAGTACTTC
CDR3: CSVSRSRALNEQYF

size: many
V: TRBV4-3
D: TRBD1
J: TRBJ2-7
DNA: TGCGCCAGCAGCCAAACCGGGACAGCCTACGAGCAGTACTTC
CDR3: CASSQTGTAYEQYF

size: few
V: TRBV28
D: -
J: TRBJ1-2
DNA: TGTGCCAGCAGTTCAGGGTTTTGGGGCTACACCTTC
CDR3: CASSSGFWGYTF

size: -
V: TRBV12-3/TRBV12-4
D: TRBD1
J: TRBJ2-4
DNA: TGTGCCAGCAGTCACAACGACAGGGGGAACATTCAGTACTTC
CDR3: CASSHNDRGNIQYF